Below, 27 T cell receptor beta chains from the same sample are listed, as sequenced in a study of blood T cells in healthy people across ages. A second PCR of about 7 to 12 cycles used a sample-barcoded 5' primer and a J-beta primer mix. One entry per CDR3 protein results from TCRdb running MiXCR on the 5' RACE reads. The table includes 700,000 to 900,000 distinct CDR3 sequences, about a quarter detected once. The same specimen was also included in a second study, on T cells of mothers and their children.

The sequenced sample consisted of blood. The receptors were sampled from a boy younger than 18 in good health.

V gene TRBV6-1 combines with J gene TRBJ2-1, with a weak D call TRBD1 (5 bases). CDR3 length: 14 residues. The germline gives CDR1 MNHNS, CDR2 SASEGT. V lost 4 bases and J 6 bases, leaving 13 bases between the germline ends. The DNA of the CDR3 is TGTGCCAGCAGTGTGGGGCAGGTTTTCAATGAGCAGTTCTTC. Translating gives CASSVGQVFNEQFF.

This clonotype was counted a few times. V and J are TRBV7-8 and TRBJ1-4, with a weak D call TRBD1 (5 bases). The germline V gene encodes CDR1 SGHVS and CDR2 FQNEAQ. The V gene lost 4 bases and the J gene lost 13 bases, with 16 bases spanning the gap. This CDR3 comprises 13 residues. The CDR3 loop reads CASSSRVMSILFF. The CDR3 DNA is TGTGCCAGCAGCTCCAGGGTTATGTCAATACTGTTTTTT.

This clonotype occurred a few times. The chain employs TRBV3-1 and TRBJ2-5; the match to TRBD1 covers 8 bases. With the DNA end fitting TRBJ2-1 better, the J assignment may be wrong. Germline loops: CDR1 LGHDT, CDR2 YNNKEL (reference sequence). The CDR3 is 12 amino acids. This CDR3 is CASSQQGGEQFF. The CDR3 nucleotides are TGTGCCAGCAGTCAACAGGGGGGTGAGCAGTTCTTC.

CDR3 protein: CASSMDGSGANVLTF. The DNA for the CDR3 is TGTGCCAGCAGCATGGACGGTTCTGGGGCCAACGTCCTGACTTTC. The chain combines TRBV27 with TRBJ2-6; D not resolved. This CDR3 contains 15 residues. Trimming stripped 6 bases from V and 1 base from J, with 10 bases between. CDR1 and CDR2 from the germline V gene are MNHEY and SMNVEV (reference sequence).

The gene calls are TRBV5-1 and TRBJ1-3; D is unresolved. The CDR3 is made up of 16 amino acids. Germline V lookup: CDR1 SGHRS, CDR2 YFSETQ. Trimming removed 1 base from V and 0 bases from J, with 11 bases in between. CDR3 sequence reads: CASSLLSAPSGNTIYF. Written as DNA, the CDR3 is TGCGCCAGCAGCTTGCTGTCAGCACCCTCTGGAAACACCATATATTTT.

The gene calls are TRBV7-9 and TRBJ2-2; 8 bases are a match to TRBD2. Germline CDR1 and CDR2: SEHNR and FQNEAQ (reference sequence). Trimming took 2 bases from V and 6 from J; bases not matched to a gene: 5. The CDR3 has 15 amino acids. CDR3 amino acids: CASSLSNSGAGELFF. The CDR3 nucleotides read TGTGCCAGCAGCTTAAGCAATAGCGGGGCCGGGGAGCTGTTTTTT. Variable domain in full (rest from reference TRBV7-9 and TRBJ2-2): DTGVSQNPRHKITKRGQNVTFRCDPISEHNRLYWYRQTLGQGPEFLTYFQNEAQLEKSRLLSDRFSAERPKGSFSTLEIQRTEQGDSAMYLCASSLSNSGAGELFFGEGSRLTVL.

This clonotype was seen a few times. The rearrangement joins TRBV7-9 to TRBJ2-7; D is unclear. Germline CDR1 SEHNR, CDR2 FQNEAQ (reference sequence). This CDR3 comprises 14 residues. V lost 4 bases to trimming and J lost 4 bases, with 14 bases between them. The CDR3 sequence is CASSSSANRYEQYF. The CDR3, as DNA: TGTGCCAGCAGCTCGTCGGCTAATAGGTACGAGCAGTACTTC.

A few counts support this clonotype. The chain joins TRBV6-5 to TRBJ2-5; unclear D gene. This CDR3 is 12 amino acids long. Germline CDR1 MNHEY, CDR2 SVGAGI. V was clipped by 8 bases and J by 5 bases, with 12 bases between them. The DNA of the CDR3 is TGTGCCAGCCGGGCCTTCGAGGAGACCCAGTACTTC. Amino acids: CASRAFEETQYF.

V is TRBV12-3 or TRBV12-4 and J is TRBJ2-5, with 8 bases that match TRBD1. The DNA end favors TRBJ2-7, so the J call may be wrong. The CDR3 has 13 residues. The CDR3 here is CASSHQGADEQYF. CDR3 sequence (DNA): TGTGCCAGCAGTCACCAGGGGGCTGACGAGCAGTACTTC.

A remark on this clonotype: Its ends do not fully match the called genes, so a read error is possible. The gene calls are TRBV11-2 and TRBJ2-6; TRBD1 aligns across 8 bases. Per the germline V gene, CDR1 is SGHAT and CDR2 is FQNNGV. CDR3 length equals 18 residues. The CDR3 protein is CASSPRTGWSSGANVLTF. Here the CDR3 DNA reads TGTGCCAGCAGCCCCCGGACAGGGTGGAGCTCTGGGGCCAACGTCCTGACATTC.

V usage is TRBV29-1 and J usage is TRBJ2-3, with D perhaps TRBD1 or TRBD2 (6 bases each). This CDR3 contains 13 residues. Trimming left V 1 base short and J 6 bases short, with 11 bases between. CDR1 is SQVTM and CDR2 is ANQGSEA in the germline V gene. This CDR3 is CSVEVTGADTQYF. CDR3 nucleotides: TGCAGCGTTGAAGTAACGGGGGCGGATACGCAGTATTTT.

The CDR3 region is CSARLPGGQETQYF. For the CDR3, the DNA is TGCAGTGCTAGGTTACCGGGGGGGCAAGAGACCCAGTACTTC. The chain couples TRBV20-1 to TRBJ2-5, with 8 nucleotides matching TRBD2. The trim removed 3 bases at V and 2 bases at J, leaving 5 bases unmatched. Per the germline V gene, CDR1 is DFQATT and CDR2 is SNEGSKA (reference sequence). The CDR3 sequence is 14 residues long.

This clonotype was seen a few times. The rearrangement links TRBV11-2 to TRBJ2-5, with D perhaps TRBD2 (6 bases). TRBJ2-1 explains the end of the DNA better; the J call may be wrong. CDR3 size: 12 residues. CDR1 is SGHAT, CDR2 FQNNGV, per germline. The CDR3 loop is CASSLGLHEQFF. Here the CDR3 DNA reads TGTGCCAGCAGCCTCGGACTACATGAGCAGTTCTTC.

The CDR3, as DNA: TGCGCCAGCAGCCAAGAGCTAGTAGCGGGGGGGGTCAATGAGCAGTTCTTC. This encodes CASSQELVAGGVNEQFF. The V gene is TRBV4-3, the J gene TRBJ2-1; 11 nucleotides align to TRBD2. The V segment lost 0 bases and the J segment 6 bases; nucleotides outside the gene matches: 7. CDR3 size: 17 residues. From germline, CDR1 is LGHNA and CDR2 YSLEER.

This clonotype was counted between two and nine times. The rearrangement uses TRBV12-3 or TRBV12-4 and TRBJ1-1; D ambiguous. The CDR3 length is 12 residues. Trimming took off 6 bases at V and 8 bases at J, with 13 bases between the two ends. CDR3 region: CASRPRGTEAFF. DNA of the CDR3: TGTGCCAGCAGGCCTCGGGGAACCGAAGCTTTCTTT.

This clonotype was counted a few times. This sequence joins TRBV10-3 and TRBJ2-5; D is perhaps TRBD2 (5 bases). With 0 bases removed from V and 3 bases from J, the gap between germline ends came to 11 bases. The germline V gene has CDR1 ENHRY and CDR2 SYGVKD. The CDR3 has 15 residues. The CDR3 region is CAISESISEKETQYF. In DNA, the CDR3 is TGTGCCATCAGTGAGTCAATTAGCGAGAAAGAGACCCAGTACTTC.

This clonotype was observed a few times. The J gene is TRBJ2-7, the V gene TRBV19, with D possibly matching TRBD1 (6 bases). The CDR3 totals 14 residues. The V and J ends lost 3 bases and 4 bases respectively, with 13 bases between them. From germline, CDR1 is LNHDA and CDR2 SQIVND (reference sequence). The CDR3 DNA follows: TGTGCCAGTAGTATCGCAGGGGCCGCTTACGAGCAGTACTTC. Translation: CASSIAGAAYEQYF.

This clonotype was picked up a small number of times. The genes are TRBV10-3 and TRBJ2-3, with TRBD1 as a possible D gene (5 bases). Germline loops: CDR1 ENHRY, CDR2 SYGVKD. Trimming removed 6 bases from V and 2 bases from J, with 18 bases in between. The CDR3 is made up of 16 amino acids. In DNA, the CDR3 is TGTGCCATCAGACAGACAGTTACTCCATCCACAGATACGCAGTATTTT. Translation gives CAIRQTVTPSTDTQYF.

V usage is TRBV12-3 or TRBV12-4 and J usage is TRBJ2-5, with 7 positions matching TRBD2. The V and J ends lost 4 bases and 5 bases, in that order; junction bases with no gene match: 10. The length of the CDR3 is 15 residues. CDR3 sequence reads: CASSSPGGTRETQYF. DNA for the CDR3: TGTGCCAGCAGTTCACCGGGGGGTACTAGGGAGACCCAGTACTTC.

This clonotype was picked up a small number of times. The V gene is TRBV7-6, the J gene TRBJ2-5; 9 nucleotides line up with TRBD2. V was clipped by 1 base and J by 5 bases; unmatched bases: 5. Germline values: CDR1 SGHVS, CDR2 FNYEAQ. This CDR3 region has 15 residues. The chain's CDR3 is CASSLGSGGRETQYF. Here the CDR3 DNA reads TGTGCCAGCAGCTTAGGGAGCGGGGGGCGGGAGACCCAGTACTTC.

This clonotype has only a few counts. This clone may be a read error of a much larger clone one base away. This chain links TRBV2 with TRBJ1-1; no reliable D call. The CDR3 runs 11 residues. Germline V CDR1 and CDR2: SNHLY, FYNNEI. With 4 bases removed from V and 3 bases from J, the gap between germline ends came to 3 bases. The CDR3 is CASSVDTEAFF. The CDR3 DNA sequence: TGTGCCAGCAGTGTCGACACTGAAGCTTTCTTT.

There are a few counts of this clonotype. The chain has TRBV7-2 and TRBJ1-1, with 12 bases lining up with TRBD1. CDR3 length: 17 amino acids. The V and J ends lost 3 bases and 4 bases, in that order; junction bases with no gene match: 9. Germline V gene lookup returns CDR1 SGHTA and CDR2 FQGNSA. CDR3 sequence (DNA): TGTGCCAGCAGCTTCCCGGGACAGGGGGCCTTGAGCACTGAAGCTTTCTTT. As protein: CASSFPGQGALSTEAFF. Drawing the rest from reference TRBV7-2 and TRBJ1-1, the complete variable domain is GAGVSQSPSNKVTEKGKDVELRCDPISGHTALYWYRQSLGQGLEFLIYFQGNSAPDKSGLPSDRFSAERTGGSVSTLTIQRTQQEDSAVYLCASSFPGQGALSTEAFFGQGTRLTVV.

Ten or more counts support this clonotype. This chain joins TRBV28 and TRBJ2-7, with D possibly being TRBD2 (5 bases). The CDR3 is 12 amino acids. Germline V lookup: CDR1 MDHEN, CDR2 SYDVKM. V lost 5 bases and J lost 9, with 14 bases in between. CDR3 in amino acids: CASSPLGERQYF. The CDR3 DNA sequence: TGTGCCAGCAGTCCCCTCGGGGAACGGCAGTACTTC.

The V gene is TRBV20-1, the J gene TRBJ2-7; 9 bases match TRBD1. CDR1 and CDR2 (germline): DFQATT, SNEGSKA (reference sequence). The CDR3 sequence is 15 residues long. With 5 bases clipped from V and 3 bases from J, the junction kept 11 bases outside the gene matches. The DNA of the CDR3 is TGCAGTGCTCCAGACTCCGGGACAGGGTACTACGAGCAGTACTTC. Translated: CSAPDSGTGYYEQYF.

This clonotype was counted a few times. The chain carries TRBV6-5 and TRBJ2-7, with D tentatively TRBD2 (5 bases). The germline gives CDR1 MNHEY, CDR2 SVGAGI. V dropped 5 bases and J dropped 6 bases, with 11 bases sitting between them. CDR3 length equals 12 residues. The CDR3 loop reads CASSPEGLEQYF. The CDR3 bases are TGTGCCAGCAGTCCCGAGGGTCTCGAGCAGTACTTC.

The J gene is TRBJ1-3, the V gene TRBV3-1; D perhaps matches TRBD1 (6 bases). The CDR3 is made up of 14 amino acids. The germline V gene has CDR1 LGHDT and CDR2 YNNKEL (reference sequence). Trimming cost V 2 bases and J 7 bases, with 12 bases left between them. CDR3 residues: CASSQTGNRNTIYF. The DNA of the CDR3 is TGTGCCAGCAGCCAAACAGGGAATCGGAACACCATATATTTT.

This clonotype was seen once. A clone one base away is much larger, so this may be a read error. The chain recombines TRBV12-3 or TRBV12-4 with TRBJ1-6; possible D gene TRBD1, 6 bases. This CDR3 is 15 amino acids long. The CDR3 DNA reads TGTGCCAGCAGTCTCGCATCGGGGGGCAATTCACCCCCCCACTTT. Encoded protein: CASSLASGGNSPPHF.